The entry below describes one T cell receptor (beta chain). Clones were sequenced by immunoSEQ multiplex PCR, and TCRdb holds only the in-frame ones, with some missing. Found here are 100,000 to 150,000 clones, about 81% of them singletons; the top ten hold about 5.3%. The data belong to a study of radiation and T cells in renal cell carcinoma. As for time point: blood 2 weeks post-SBRT. Treatment given: 15 Gy SBRT to primary tumor, nephrectomy 4 weeks later. V was clipped by 6 bases and J by 5 bases; unmatched bases: 8. The CDR3 sequence is 14 residues long. Per the germline V gene, CDR1 is LNHNV and CDR2 is YYDKDF (reference sequence).

V is TRBV15 and J is TRBJ2-7, with 9 bases identical to TRBD1. This clonotype originated in a man aged 50-60 years with renal cell carcinoma. This sample comprised blood, obtained from a patient whose treatment included radiotherapy and nephrectomy. CDR3 protein: CATSPGQGSHEQYF. CDR3 DNA sequence: TGTGCCACCAGTCCGGGACAGGGATCCCACGAGCAGTACTTC.